These 28 T cell receptor beta chains came from one sample sequenced in a study of T cell responses to AZD1222 COVID-19 vaccine. Method: immunoSEQ multiplex PCR; TCRdb's copy keeps in-frame clones and lacks some. The profile covers 95,000 to 150,000 clones, with roughly nine tenths appearing a single time and approximately 1.5% taken by the ten largest. The sequenced sample was peripheral blood, obtained on day 0 of AZD1222 vaccination. These receptors were taken from an adult in good health.

The rearrangement joins TRBV2 to TRBJ1-2; the match to TRBD1 covers 9 bases. In germline, CDR1 is SNHLY, CDR2 FYNNEI. V dropped 11 bases and J dropped 2; count of bases not matched to a gene: 9. The CDR3 is 14 residues long. The CDR3 sequence is CAGQKGTGNYGYTF. CDR3 in DNA: TGTGCCGGTCAAAAGGGGACAGGGAACTATGGCTACACCTTC.

This clone was seen once. The V call is TRBV7-8, the J call TRBJ1-4, with 9 bases fitting TRBD1. The V and J ends lost 5 bases and 4 bases, in that order; junction bases with no gene match: 5. Germline values: CDR1 SGHVS, CDR2 FQNEAQ. CDR3 length: 15 residues. CDR3 bases: TGTGCCAGCAGCCCACAGGGGGCGAGTAATGAAAAACTGTTTTTT. It is translated as CASSPQGASNEKLFF. The variable domain in full, completed from reference TRBV7-8 and TRBJ1-4, reads GAGVSQSPRYKVAKRGQDVALRCDPISGHVSLFWYQQALGQGPEFLTYFQNEAQLDKSGLPSDRFFAERPEGSVSTLKIQRTQQEDSAVYLCASSPQGASNEKLFFGSGTQLSVL.

This clone was recorded only once. The chain employs TRBV5-4 and TRBJ1-3; weak D call: TRBD1 (5 bases). The germline V gene encodes CDR1 SGHNT and CDR2 YYREEE (reference sequence). This CDR3 contains 14 residues. V was cut by 1 base and J by 4 bases, with 9 bases left in between. This CDR3 is CASSLQGGGNTIYF. The CDR3, as DNA: TGTGCCAGCAGCTTGCAGGGTGGAGGAAACACCATATATTTT.

The chain couples TRBV25-1 to TRBJ1-3; the match to TRBD1 covers 7 bases. V lost 1 base, J lost 4 bases, and 10 bases stayed unmatched. Germline V gene lookup returns CDR1 MGHDK and CDR2 SYGVNS. This CDR3 has 17 residues. The CDR3, as DNA: TGTGCCAGCAGTGAATGGGGGAGGGGGCGTAGGGGAAACACCATATATTTT. Translation gives CASSEWGRGRRGNTIYF.

The rearrangement uses TRBV6-6 and TRBJ2-3; D remains unclear. Deletions cut 9 bases from V and 3 bases from J, with 10 bases between. Germline CDR1 reads MNHNY; CDR2 reads SVGAGI (reference sequence). The CDR3 totals 12 residues. CDR3: CASLETTDTQYF. The CDR3, as DNA: TGTGCCAGTCTAGAGACTACAGATACGCAGTATTTT.

The chain recombines TRBV6-5 with TRBJ1-2, with 7 bases fitting TRBD1. The V gene's germline CDR1 is MNHEY and CDR2 SVGAGI. J was trimmed by 8 bases and V by 6 bases; bases with no gene match: 15. The CDR3 loop spans 15 amino acids. The CDR3 loop is CASSLQGPDQEGYTF. The DNA for the CDR3 is TGTGCCAGCAGCCTACAGGGGCCCGACCAGGAGGGCTACACCTTC.

DNA for the CDR3: TGTGCCTGGGCCGGGACACTAAACACCGGGGAGCTGTTTTTT. Its translation is CAWAGTLNTGELFF. J is TRBJ2-2 and V is TRBV30; D might be TRBD1 (6 bases). Germline assignment: CDR1 GTSNPN and CDR2 SVGIG (reference sequence). CDR3 size: 14 residues. The ends were cut back, 5 bases at V and 2 bases at J, with 12 bases in the middle.

V usage is TRBV5-1 and J usage is TRBJ2-2; no clear D gene. CDR1 and CDR2 (germline): SGHRS, YFSETQ. The CDR3 sequence is 14 residues long. V lost 1 base and J lost 3, with 7 bases in between. The CDR3 nucleotides read TGCGCCAGCAGCTTGTTAGGGTACACCGGGGAGCTGTTTTTT. It translates to CASSLLGYTGELFF.

Of note for this clone: The sample holds other DNA sequences that translate to the same CDR3. This chain links TRBV2 with TRBJ1-6; unclear D gene. This CDR3 has 13 residues. The germline CDR1 and CDR2 sequences are SNHLY and FYNNEI. With 4 bases removed from V and 4 bases from J, the gap between germline ends came to 5 bases. CDR3 sequence (DNA): TGTGCCAGCAGTGGCCAGTATAATTCACCCCTCCACTTT. It yields the protein CASSGQYNSPLHF.

This chain links TRBV19 with TRBJ1-6; 8 positions agree with TRBD1. Trimming took 2 bases from V and 5 from J; bases not matched to a gene: 2. The CDR3 is 15 amino acids. Germline V gene sequence: CDR1 LNHDA, CDR2 SQIVND (reference sequence). CDR3: CASSIRDRNNSPLHF. Here the CDR3 DNA reads TGTGCCAGTAGTATACGGGACAGGAATAATTCACCCCTCCACTTT.

The chain has TRBV3-1 (or the pseudogene TRBV3-2) and TRBJ1-1; D is unresolved. This CDR3 has 15 residues. V lost 0 bases to trimming and J lost 4 bases, with 12 bases between them. Germline CDR1 LGHDT, CDR2 YNNKEL (reference sequence). CDR3 region: CASSQDLAVPTEAFF. In nucleotides, the CDR3 is TGTGCCAGCAGCCAAGATTTAGCAGTTCCCACTGAAGCTTTCTTT.

This rearrangement joins TRBV18 to TRBJ2-7; D perhaps matches TRBD1 (6 bases). Per germline, CDR1 KGHSH and CDR2 LQKENI. This CDR3 is 11 amino acids long. V gave up 5 bases and J gave up 10 bases, with 12 bases separating them. CDR3: CASSSDRSQYV. CDR3 bases: TGTGCCAGCTCATCAGACAGGTCACAGTACGTC.

This clone was counted between two and nine times. The rearrangement links TRBV7-2 to TRBJ1-1; D gene ambiguous. The CDR3 runs to 13 residues. Germline loops: CDR1 SGHTA, CDR2 FQGNSA. V gave up 6 bases and J gave up 4 bases, with 12 bases separating them. The CDR3 sequence: CASRLDPGTEAFF. CDR3 DNA: TGTGCCAGCAGACTCGACCCGGGCACTGAAGCTTTCTTT.

The chain couples TRBV10-2 to TRBJ1-4; a possible D gene is TRBD1 (5 bases). This CDR3 spans 13 amino acids. Germline V gene lookup returns CDR1 WSHSY and CDR2 SAAADI. The ends were cut back, 6 bases at V and 6 bases at J, with 11 bases in the middle. CDR3 in amino acids: CASRPDRYEKLFF. In nucleotides, the CDR3 is TGCGCCAGCAGACCCGACAGATATGAAAAACTGTTTTTT.

J is TRBJ2-3 and V is TRBV7-8, with D perhaps TRBD2 (6 bases). Germline V gene data show CDR1 as SGHVS and CDR2 as FQNEAQ. V lost 4 bases to trimming and J lost 6 bases, with 8 bases between them. There are 12 residues in the CDR3. CDR3 residues: CASSSGGDTQYF. CDR3 nucleotides: TGTGCCAGCAGCTCTGGGGGGGATACGCAGTATTTT.

V and J are TRBV7-8 and TRBJ2-7; either TRBD1 or TRBD2 may fit D (6 bases each). The CDR3 extends over 16 amino acids. With 4 bases removed from V and 6 bases from J, the gap between germline ends came to 22 bases. CDR1 SGHVS and CDR2 FQNEAQ come from the germline V gene. The CDR3 bases are TGTGCCAGCAGCTCCGTAGGGGGGAACGCTCTCGGCGAGCAGTACTTC. Translated, it gives CASSSVGGNALGEQYF.

The chain employs TRBV2 and TRBJ1-4, with D possibly matching TRBD1 (5 bases). The CDR3 spans 13 residues. In germline, CDR1 is SNHLY, CDR2 FYNNEI. V dropped 4 bases and J dropped 7 bases, with 10 bases sitting between them. The chain's CDR3 is CASSAGGGEKLFF. The CDR3 nucleotides read TGTGCCAGCAGTGCGGGGGGGGGTGAAAAACTGTTTTTT.

The J gene is TRBJ1-1, the V gene TRBV7-9, with D perhaps TRBD1 (5 bases). Germline assignment: CDR1 SEHNR and CDR2 FQNEAQ (reference sequence). The CDR3 length is 13 residues. Trimming left V 2 bases short and J 1 base short, with 5 bases between. The CDR3 is CASSLQGNTEAFF. In nucleotides, the CDR3 is TGTGCCAGCAGCTTACAGGGGAACACTGAAGCTTTCTTT.

This chain uses TRBV5-1 with TRBJ2-5; no firm D call. Germline loops: CDR1 SGHRS, CDR2 YFSETQ. V was clipped by 2 bases and J by 1 base, with 9 bases between them. The CDR3 extends over 14 amino acids. CDR3 nucleotide sequence: TGCGCCAGCAGCTTACAAAGAGCCCAAGAGACCCAGTACTTC. Translating it yields CASSLQRAQETQYF. Looking up the rest from reference TRBV5-1 and TRBJ2-5 gives the full variable domain: KAGVTQTPRYLIKTRGQQVTLSCSPISGHRSVSWYQQTPGQGLQFLFEYFSETQRNKGNFPGRFSGRQFSNSRSEMNVSTLELGDSALYLCASSLQRAQETQYFGPGTRLLVL.

V is TRBV6-5 and J is TRBJ1-1; D not certain. The ends were cut back, 4 bases at V and 2 bases at J, with 8 bases in the middle. CDR3 size: 13 residues. CDR1 is MNHEY and CDR2 is SVGAGI in the germline V gene. CDR3 sequence (DNA): TGTGCCAGCAGTTTCCCGGGAAACACTGAAGCTTTCTTT. It yields the protein CASSFPGNTEAFF.

The chain joins TRBV6-4 to TRBJ2-4; the D is unclear. Germline V gene lookup returns CDR1 MRHNA and CDR2 SNTAGT. This CDR3 has 8 amino acids. The germline V and J ends were trimmed by 8 bases and 15 bases, with 8 bases remaining between them. This chain's CDR3 is CASPPWYF. The CDR3 nucleotides are TGTGCCAGCCCCCCCTGGTACTTC.

This clone was detected only once. The chain couples TRBV6-5 to TRBJ2-7; 10 bases align to TRBD1. The CDR3 has 13 residues. The V segment lost 5 bases and the J segment 5 bases; nucleotides outside the gene matches: 3. Germline V gene sequence: CDR1 MNHEY, CDR2 SVGAGI. For the CDR3, the DNA is TGTGCCAGCAGTCGACAGGGGGCGAACGAGCAGTACTTC. It translates to CASSRQGANEQYF.

V gene TRBV5-1 combines with J gene TRBJ2-1, with a possible D match to TRBD1 (6 bases). The CDR3 is 15 amino acids. The germline CDR1 and CDR2 sequences are SGHRS and YFSETQ. Trimming cost V 2 bases and J 4 bases, with 13 bases left between them. The CDR3 region has the DNA TGCGCCAGCAGCTTAGCAGGGGATGTTTACAATGAGCAGTTCTTC. Amino acid sequence: CASSLAGDVYNEQFF.

The rearrangement links TRBV5-1 to TRBJ1-3; tentative D call: TRBD1 (5 bases). The CDR3 has 15 amino acids. Trimming removed 2 bases at V and 3 bases at J, with 12 bases between. Germline CDR1 and CDR2: SGHRS and YFSETQ. DNA for the CDR3: TGCGCCAGCAGCTTAGTCCCGGGGGATGGAAACACCATATATTTT. Translation gives CASSLVPGDGNTIYF.

V is TRBV4-1 and J is TRBJ1-1; D is ambiguous. CDR3 length: 13 amino acids. The V gene lost 4 bases and the J gene lost 5 bases, with 11 bases spanning the gap. Germline CDR1 is MGHRA and CDR2 is YSYEKL. The CDR3 bases are TGCGCCAGCAGCCGTAGTGAGGGTACTGAAGCTTTCTTT. This translates into CASSRSEGTEAFF.

The V and J genes are TRBV11-2 and TRBJ1-1; tentatively, D is TRBD1 (6 bases). Germline loops: CDR1 SGHAT, CDR2 FQNNGV. Deletions cut 0 bases from V and 3 bases from J, with 11 bases between. This CDR3 region has 15 residues. DNA for the CDR3: TGTGCCAGCAGCTTAGATAGGGGGGCAGACACTGAAGCTTTCTTT. Translation: CASSLDRGADTEAFF.

The V call is TRBV5-4, the J call TRBJ2-3; D unresolved. Trimming took off 0 bases at V and 5 bases at J, with 16 bases between the two ends. Germline CDR1 and CDR2: SGHNT and YYREEE (reference sequence). The CDR3 is made up of 16 amino acids. In nucleotides, the CDR3 is TGTGCCAGCAGCTTGGCCGGCGCTAGATGGAAAGATACGCAGTATTTT. Amino acid sequence: CASSLAGARWKDTQYF.

This chain uses TRBV29-1 with TRBJ2-1; 10 positions agree with TRBD2. Trimming cost V 6 bases and J 6 bases; bases outside gene matches: 11. Germline values: CDR1 SQVTM, CDR2 ANQGSEA. The CDR3 contains 15 residues. The CDR3 DNA follows: TGCAGCGTAGAGACCGGGACTAGCGCGATCAATGAGCAGTTCTTC. Protein: CSVETGTSAINEQFF.